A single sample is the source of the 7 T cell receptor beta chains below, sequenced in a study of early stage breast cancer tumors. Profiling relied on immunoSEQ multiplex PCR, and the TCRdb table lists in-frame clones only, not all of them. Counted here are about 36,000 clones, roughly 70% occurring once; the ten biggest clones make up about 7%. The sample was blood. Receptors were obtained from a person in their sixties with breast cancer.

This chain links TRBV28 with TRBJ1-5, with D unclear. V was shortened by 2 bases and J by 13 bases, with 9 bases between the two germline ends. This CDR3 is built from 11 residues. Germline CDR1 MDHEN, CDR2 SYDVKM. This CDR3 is CASSLAPKQHF. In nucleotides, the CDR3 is TGTGCCAGCAGTTTAGCCCCCAAACAGCATTTT.

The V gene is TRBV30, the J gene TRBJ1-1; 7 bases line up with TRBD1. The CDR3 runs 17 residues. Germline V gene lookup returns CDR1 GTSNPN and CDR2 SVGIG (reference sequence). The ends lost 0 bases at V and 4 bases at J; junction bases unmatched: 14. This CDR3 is CAWSVPSFQGEGTEAFF. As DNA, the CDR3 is TGTGCCTGGAGTGTTCCTTCCTTCCAGGGGGAGGGCACTGAAGCTTTCTTT.

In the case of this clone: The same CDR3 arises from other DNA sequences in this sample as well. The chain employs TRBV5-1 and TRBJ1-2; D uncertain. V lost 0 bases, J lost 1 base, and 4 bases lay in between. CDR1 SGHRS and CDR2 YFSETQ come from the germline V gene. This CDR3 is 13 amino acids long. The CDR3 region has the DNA TGCGCCAGCAGCTTGGAAGGTAACTATGGCTACACCTTC. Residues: CASSLEGNYGYTF.

CDR3 nucleotide sequence: TGTGCCAGCAGCTTAGCCAGCCCTGGGGAGCTGTTTTTT. The encoded protein is CASSLASPGELFF. This rearrangement joins TRBV7-9 to TRBJ2-2; D is uncertain. Trimming removed 0 bases at V and 8 bases at J, with 7 bases between. Germline V lookup: CDR1 SEHNR, CDR2 FQNEAQ (reference sequence). The CDR3 has 13 residues. Variable domain in full (rest from reference TRBV7-9 and TRBJ2-2): DTGVSQNPRHKITKRGQNVTFRCDPISEHNRLYWYRQTLGQGPEFLTYFQNEAQLEKSRLLSDRFSAERPKGSFSTLEIQRTEQGDSAMYLCASSLASPGELFFGEGSRLTVL.

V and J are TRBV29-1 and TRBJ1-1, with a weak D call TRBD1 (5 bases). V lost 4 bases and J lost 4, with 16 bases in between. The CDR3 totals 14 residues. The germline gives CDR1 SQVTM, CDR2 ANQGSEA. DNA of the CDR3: TGCAGCGTTGGCAGGGCTAGGGTGGGCACTGAAGCTTTCTTT. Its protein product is CSVGRARVGTEAFF.

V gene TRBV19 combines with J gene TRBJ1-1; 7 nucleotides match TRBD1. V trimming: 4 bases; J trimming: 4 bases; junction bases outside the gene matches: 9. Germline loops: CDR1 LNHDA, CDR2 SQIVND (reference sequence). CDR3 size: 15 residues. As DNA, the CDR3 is TGTGCCAGTAGTAAAAGGGGGCTCCAGGGCACTGAAGCTTTCTTT. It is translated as CASSKRGLQGTEAFF. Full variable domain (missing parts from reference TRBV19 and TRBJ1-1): DGGITQSPKYLFRKEGQNVTLSCEQNLNHDAMYWYRQDPGQGLRLIYYSQIVNDFQKGDIAEGYSVSREKKESFPLTVTSAQKNPTAFYLCASSKRGLQGTEAFFGQGTRLTVV.

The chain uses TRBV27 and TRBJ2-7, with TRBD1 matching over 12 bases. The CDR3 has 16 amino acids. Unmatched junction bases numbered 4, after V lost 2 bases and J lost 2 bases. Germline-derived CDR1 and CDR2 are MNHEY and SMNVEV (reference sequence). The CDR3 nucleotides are TGTGCCAGCAGTTTAGAGGGGACAGGGGGCGCCTACGAGCAGTACTTC. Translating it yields CASSLEGTGGAYEQYF.